The clone carrying this T cell receptor beta chain occurred many times. A much larger clone sits a single nucleotide away, making a read error possible. This CDR3 is also generated by other DNA sequences in the sample. As originally analysed: What underpinned the distant-metastasis classifier for papillary thyroid cancer was the set of CDR3 differences across clinicopathological groups. With MiXCR, TCRdb reprocessed the PCR reads. The V and J calls were not made by the authors but by TCRdb's processing. The table lists roughly 25,000 clones, about 20% of them singletons. The data are from a study of metastatic and nonmetastatic thyroid tumors. V trimming: 3 bases; J trimming: 7 bases; junction bases outside the gene matches: 9. The germline CDR1 and CDR2 sequences are DFQATT and SNEGSKA (reference sequence). The CDR3 spans 14 residues. Before thyroid surgery, none of the patients had received any treatment.

The gene calls are TRBV20-1 and TRBJ2-7, with TRBD1 identical over 10 bases. This clonotype originated in a male donor with papillary thyroid cancer or a benign thyroid nodule (not recorded which). Some clones in this sample may be carry-over from other donors' samples. What was sequenced was blood. This chain's CDR3 is CSARGDRGDYEQYF. The CDR3 bases are TGCAGTGCTAGGGGGGACAGGGGAGACTATGAGCAGTACTTC.